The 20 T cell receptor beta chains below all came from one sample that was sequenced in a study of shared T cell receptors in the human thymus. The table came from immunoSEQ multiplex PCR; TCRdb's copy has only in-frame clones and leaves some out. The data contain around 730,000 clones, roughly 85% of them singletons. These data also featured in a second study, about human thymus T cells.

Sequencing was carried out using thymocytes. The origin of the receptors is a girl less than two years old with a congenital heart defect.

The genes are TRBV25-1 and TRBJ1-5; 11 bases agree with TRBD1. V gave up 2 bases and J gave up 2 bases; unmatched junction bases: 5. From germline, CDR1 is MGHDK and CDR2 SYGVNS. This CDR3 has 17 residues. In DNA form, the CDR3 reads TGTGCCAGCAGTGAACAAGGACAGGGGGCGGGCAATCAGCCCCAGCATTTT. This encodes CASSEQGQGAGNQPQHF. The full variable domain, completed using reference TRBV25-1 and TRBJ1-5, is EADIYQTPRYLVIGTGKKITLECSQTMGHDKMYWYQQDPGMELHLIHYSYGVNSTEKGDLSSESTVSRIRTEHFPLTLESARPSHTSQYLCASSEQGQGAGNQPQHFGDGTRLSIL.

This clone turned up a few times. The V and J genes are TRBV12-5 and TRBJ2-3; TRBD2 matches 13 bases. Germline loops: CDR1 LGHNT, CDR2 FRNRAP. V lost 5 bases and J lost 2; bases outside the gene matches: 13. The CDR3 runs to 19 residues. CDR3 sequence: CASGPRPRTSGGLTDTQYF. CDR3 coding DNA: TGTGCTAGTGGTCCACGCCCCAGGACTAGCGGGGGCCTCACAGATACGCAGTATTTT.

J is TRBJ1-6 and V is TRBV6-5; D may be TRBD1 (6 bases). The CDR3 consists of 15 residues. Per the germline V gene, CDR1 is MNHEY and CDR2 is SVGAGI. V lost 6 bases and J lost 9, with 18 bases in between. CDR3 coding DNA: TGTGCCAGCAGAAACCCCAGGGGCCCCGGTTCACCCCTCCACTTT. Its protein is CASRNPRGPGSPLHF.

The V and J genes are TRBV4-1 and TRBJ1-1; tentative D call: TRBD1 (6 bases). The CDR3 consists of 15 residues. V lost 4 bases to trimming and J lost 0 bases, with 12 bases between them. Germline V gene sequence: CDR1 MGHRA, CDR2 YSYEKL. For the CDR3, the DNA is TGCGCCAGCAGCCCAGGGGTGTCCCTGAACACTGAAGCTTTCTTT. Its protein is CASSPGVSLNTEAFF.

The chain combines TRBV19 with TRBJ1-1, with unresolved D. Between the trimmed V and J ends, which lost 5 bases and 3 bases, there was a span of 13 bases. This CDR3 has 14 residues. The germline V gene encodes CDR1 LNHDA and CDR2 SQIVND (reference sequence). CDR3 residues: CASSPTGMHTEAFF. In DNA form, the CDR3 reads TGTGCCAGTAGTCCGACCGGGATGCACACTGAAGCTTTCTTT.

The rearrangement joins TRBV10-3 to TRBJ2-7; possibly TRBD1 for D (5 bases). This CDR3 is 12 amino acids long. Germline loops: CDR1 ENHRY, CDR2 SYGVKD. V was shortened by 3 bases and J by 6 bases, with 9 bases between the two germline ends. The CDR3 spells CAISDRVVEQYF. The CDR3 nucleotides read TGTGCCATCAGTGACAGGGTGGTCGAGCAGTACTTC.

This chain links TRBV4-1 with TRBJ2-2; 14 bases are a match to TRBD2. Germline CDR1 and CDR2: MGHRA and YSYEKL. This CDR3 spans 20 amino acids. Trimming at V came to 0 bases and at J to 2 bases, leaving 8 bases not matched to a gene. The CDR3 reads CASSQDGTSGGTKNTGELFF. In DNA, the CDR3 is TGCGCCAGCAGCCAAGATGGGACTAGCGGGGGCACGAAAAACACCGGGGAGCTGTTTTTT.

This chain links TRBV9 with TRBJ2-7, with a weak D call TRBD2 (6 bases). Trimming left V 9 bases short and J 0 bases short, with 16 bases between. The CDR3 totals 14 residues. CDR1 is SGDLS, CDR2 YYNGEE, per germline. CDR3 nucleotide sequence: TGTGCCACCTCCCTTACGGGGGACTCCTACGAGCAGTACTTC. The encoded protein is CATSLTGDSYEQYF.

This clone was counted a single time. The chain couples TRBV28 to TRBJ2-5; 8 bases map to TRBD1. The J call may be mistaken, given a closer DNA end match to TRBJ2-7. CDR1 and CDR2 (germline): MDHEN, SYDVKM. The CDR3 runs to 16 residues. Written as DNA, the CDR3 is TGTGCCAGCAGTCCTGAGTCTCGGGACAGGACCTACGAGCAGTACTTC. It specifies CASSPESRDRTYEQYF.

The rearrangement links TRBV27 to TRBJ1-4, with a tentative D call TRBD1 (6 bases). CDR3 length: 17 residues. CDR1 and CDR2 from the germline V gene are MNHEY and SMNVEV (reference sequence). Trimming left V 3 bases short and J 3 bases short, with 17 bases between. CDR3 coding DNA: TGTGCCAGCAGTTTCGGCTGGGGGGCGGGAGCTAATGAAAAACTGTTTTTT. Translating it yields CASSFGWGAGANEKLFF.

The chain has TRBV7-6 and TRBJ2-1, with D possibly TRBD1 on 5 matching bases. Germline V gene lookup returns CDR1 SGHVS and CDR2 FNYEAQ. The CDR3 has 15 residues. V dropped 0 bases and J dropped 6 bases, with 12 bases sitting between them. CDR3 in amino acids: CASSLAVAGINEQFF. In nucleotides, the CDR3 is TGTGCCAGCAGCTTAGCCGTCGCAGGGATCAATGAGCAGTTCTTC.

CDR3 amino acids: CASSQDRRQSGQPQHF. The CDR3 region has the DNA TGCGCCAGCAGCCAAGATAGGCGGCAGTCGGGTCAGCCCCAGCATTTT. The V and J genes are TRBV4-3 and TRBJ1-5; D is uncertain. The CDR3 has 16 amino acids. The germline V and J ends were trimmed by 0 bases and 6 bases, with 15 bases remaining between them. Germline loops: CDR1 LGHNA, CDR2 YSLEER.

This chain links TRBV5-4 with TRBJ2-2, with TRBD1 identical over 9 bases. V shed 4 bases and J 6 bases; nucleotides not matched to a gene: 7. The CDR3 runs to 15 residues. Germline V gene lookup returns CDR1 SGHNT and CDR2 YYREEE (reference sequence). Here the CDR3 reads CASSQGQGSSGELFF. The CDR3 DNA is TGTGCCAGCAGCCAGGGACAGGGTAGTTCCGGGGAGCTGTTTTTT.

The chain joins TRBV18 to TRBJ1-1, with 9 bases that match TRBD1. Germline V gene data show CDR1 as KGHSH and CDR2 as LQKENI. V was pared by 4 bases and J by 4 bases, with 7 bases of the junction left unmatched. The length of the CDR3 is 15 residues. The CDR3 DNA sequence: TGTGCCAGCTCACATTCGGACAGGGGATTCACTGAAGCTTTCTTT. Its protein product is CASSHSDRGFTEAFF.

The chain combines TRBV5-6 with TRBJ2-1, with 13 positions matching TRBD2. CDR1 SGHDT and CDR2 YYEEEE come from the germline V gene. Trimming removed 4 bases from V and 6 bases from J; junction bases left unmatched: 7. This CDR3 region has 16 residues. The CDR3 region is CASSIGLAGVGNEQFF. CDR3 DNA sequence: TGTGCCAGCAGCATAGGACTAGCGGGGGTCGGCAATGAGCAGTTCTTC.

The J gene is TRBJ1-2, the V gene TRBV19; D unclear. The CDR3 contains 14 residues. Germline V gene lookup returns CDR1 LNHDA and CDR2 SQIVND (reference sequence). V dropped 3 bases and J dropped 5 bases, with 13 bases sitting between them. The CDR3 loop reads CASSMLQSFYGYTF. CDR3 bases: TGTGCCAGTAGTATGTTACAGTCATTTTATGGCTACACCTTC.

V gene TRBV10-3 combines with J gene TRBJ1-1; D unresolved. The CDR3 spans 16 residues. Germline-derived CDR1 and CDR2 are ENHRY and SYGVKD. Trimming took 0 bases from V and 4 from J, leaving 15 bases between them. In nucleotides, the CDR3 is TGTGCCATCAGTGAGTCTGAAATTACTCCGGGCACTGAAGCTTTCTTT. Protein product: CAISESEITPGTEAFF.

The CDR3 here is CASSQGKVSRRPRGLVSGYTF. The CDR3 nucleotides read TGCGCCAGCAGCCAAGGAAAGGTTAGCCGCAGACCCAGGGGTTTGGTTAGCGGCTACACCTTC. The rearrangement links TRBV4-3 to TRBJ1-2, with a weak D call TRBD1 (6 bases). Trimming removed 1 base from V and 8 bases from J, with 35 bases in between. The length of the CDR3 is 21 residues. The germline V gene encodes CDR1 LGHNA and CDR2 YSLEER.

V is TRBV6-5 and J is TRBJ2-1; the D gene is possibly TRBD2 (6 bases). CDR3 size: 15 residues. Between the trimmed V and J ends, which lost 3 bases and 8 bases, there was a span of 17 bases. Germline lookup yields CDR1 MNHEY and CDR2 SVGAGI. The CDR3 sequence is CASSYLAGKCHEQFF. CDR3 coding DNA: TGTGCCAGCAGTTATCTGGCGGGGAAGTGTCATGAGCAGTTCTTC.

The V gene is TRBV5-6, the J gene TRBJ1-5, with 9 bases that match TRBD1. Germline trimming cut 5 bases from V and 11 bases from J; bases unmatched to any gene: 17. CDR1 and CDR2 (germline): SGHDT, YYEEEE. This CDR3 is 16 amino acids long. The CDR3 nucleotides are TGTGCCAGCAGTACATCGTGGGACAGGGAAGTTCTGACCCAGCATTTT. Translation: CASSTSWDREVLTQHF.